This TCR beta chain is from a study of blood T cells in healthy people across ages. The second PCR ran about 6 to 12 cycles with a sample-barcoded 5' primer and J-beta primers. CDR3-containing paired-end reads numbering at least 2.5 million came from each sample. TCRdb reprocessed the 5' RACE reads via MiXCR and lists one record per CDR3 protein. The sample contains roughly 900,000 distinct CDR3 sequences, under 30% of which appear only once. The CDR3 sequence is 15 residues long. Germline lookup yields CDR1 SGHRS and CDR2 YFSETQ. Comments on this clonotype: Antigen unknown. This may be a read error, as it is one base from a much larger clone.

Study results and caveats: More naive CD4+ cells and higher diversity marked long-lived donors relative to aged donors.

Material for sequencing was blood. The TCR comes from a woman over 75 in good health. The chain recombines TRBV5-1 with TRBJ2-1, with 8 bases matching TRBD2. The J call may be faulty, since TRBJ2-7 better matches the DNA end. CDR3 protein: CASSLGGTRANEQYF. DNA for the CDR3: TGCGCCAGCAGCTTGGGGGGGACTAGGGCTAATGAGCAGTACTTC.